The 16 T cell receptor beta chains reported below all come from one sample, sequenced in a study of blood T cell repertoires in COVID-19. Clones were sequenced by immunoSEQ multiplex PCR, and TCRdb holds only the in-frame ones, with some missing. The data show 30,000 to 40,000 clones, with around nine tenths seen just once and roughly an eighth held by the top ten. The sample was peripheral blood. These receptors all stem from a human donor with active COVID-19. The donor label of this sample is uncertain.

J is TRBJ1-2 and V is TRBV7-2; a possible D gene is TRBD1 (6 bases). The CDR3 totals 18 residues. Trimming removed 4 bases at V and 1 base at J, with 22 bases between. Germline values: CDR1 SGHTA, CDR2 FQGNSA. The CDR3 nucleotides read TGTGCCAGCAGCTCCCGGGCAGCTAGGGGGGGTGGTAACTATGGCTACACCTTC. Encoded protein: CASSSRAARGGGNYGYTF.

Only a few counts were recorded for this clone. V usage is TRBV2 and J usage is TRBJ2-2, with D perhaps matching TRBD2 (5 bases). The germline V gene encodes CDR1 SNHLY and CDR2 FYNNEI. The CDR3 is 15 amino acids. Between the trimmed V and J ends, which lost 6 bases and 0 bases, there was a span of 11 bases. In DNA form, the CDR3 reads TGTGCCAGCAGCGTGAGGGTGTCGAACACCGGGGAGCTGTTTTTT. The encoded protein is CASSVRVSNTGELFF.

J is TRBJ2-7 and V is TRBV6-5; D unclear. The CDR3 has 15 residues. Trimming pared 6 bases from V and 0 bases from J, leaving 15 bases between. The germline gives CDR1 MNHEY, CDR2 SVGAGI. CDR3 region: CASRRGMSRSYEQYF. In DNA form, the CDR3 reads TGTGCCAGCAGACGAGGAATGAGCCGCTCCTACGAGCAGTACTTC.

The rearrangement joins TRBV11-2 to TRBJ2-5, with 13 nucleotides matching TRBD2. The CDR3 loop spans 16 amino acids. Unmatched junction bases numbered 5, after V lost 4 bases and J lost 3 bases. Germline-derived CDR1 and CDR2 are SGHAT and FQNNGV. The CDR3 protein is CASSSVGLAGKETQYF. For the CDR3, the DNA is TGTGCCAGCAGCTCCGTGGGACTAGCGGGGAAAGAGACCCAGTACTTC. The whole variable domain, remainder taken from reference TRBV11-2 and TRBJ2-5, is EAGVAQSPRYKIIEKRQSVAFWCNPISGHATLYWYQQILGQGPKLLIQFQNNGVVDDSQLPKDRFSAERLKGVDSTLKIQPAKLEDSAVYLCASSSVGLAGKETQYFGPGTRLLVL.

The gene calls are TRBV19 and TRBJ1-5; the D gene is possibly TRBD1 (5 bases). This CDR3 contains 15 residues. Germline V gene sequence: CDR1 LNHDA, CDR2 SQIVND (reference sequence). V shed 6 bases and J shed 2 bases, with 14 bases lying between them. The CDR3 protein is CASSATGGGNQPQHF. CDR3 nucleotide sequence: TGTGCCAGTAGCGCGACGGGGGGAGGCAATCAGCCCCAGCATTTT.

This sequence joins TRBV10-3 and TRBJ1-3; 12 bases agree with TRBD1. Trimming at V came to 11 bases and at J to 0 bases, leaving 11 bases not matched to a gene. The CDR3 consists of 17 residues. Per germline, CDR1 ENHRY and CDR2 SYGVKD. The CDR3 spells CAVRGGQGAASGNTIYF. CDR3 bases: TGTGCCGTCCGGGGGGGACAGGGGGCGGCCTCTGGAAACACCATATATTTT.

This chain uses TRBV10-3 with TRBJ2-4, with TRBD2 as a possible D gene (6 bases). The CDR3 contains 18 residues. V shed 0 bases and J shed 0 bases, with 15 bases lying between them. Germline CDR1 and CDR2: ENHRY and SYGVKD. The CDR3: CAISESMSTSRAKNIQYF. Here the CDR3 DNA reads TGTGCCATCAGTGAGTCAATGTCAACTAGCCGAGCCAAAAACATTCAGTACTTC.

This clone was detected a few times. The CDR3 nucleotides are TGTGCCAGCAGTGTACAGGGAGGGAAAGAGACCCAGTACTTC. Protein sequence: CASSVQGGKETQYF. The rearrangement joins TRBV3-1 (or the pseudogene TRBV3-2) to TRBJ2-5; D is perhaps TRBD2 (7 bases). The CDR3 spans 14 residues. V lost 6 bases and J 3 bases, leaving 14 bases between the germline ends. Germline CDR1 LGHDT, CDR2 YNNKEL (reference sequence).

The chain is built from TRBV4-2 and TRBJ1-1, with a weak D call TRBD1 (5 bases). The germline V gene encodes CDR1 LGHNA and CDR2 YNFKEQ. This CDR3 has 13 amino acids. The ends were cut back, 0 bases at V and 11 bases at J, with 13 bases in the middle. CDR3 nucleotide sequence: TGTGCCAGCAGCCAAGATGGGGCGGTGAGGGCTTTCTTT. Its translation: CASSQDGAVRAFF.

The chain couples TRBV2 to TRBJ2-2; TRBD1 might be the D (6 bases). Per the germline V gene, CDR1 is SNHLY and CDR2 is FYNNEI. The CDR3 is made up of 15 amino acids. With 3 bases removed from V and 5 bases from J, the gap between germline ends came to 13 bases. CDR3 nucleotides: TGTGCCAGCAGTGATCTGGGGGCATCTACCGGGGAGCTGTTTTTT. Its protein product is CASSDLGASTGELFF.

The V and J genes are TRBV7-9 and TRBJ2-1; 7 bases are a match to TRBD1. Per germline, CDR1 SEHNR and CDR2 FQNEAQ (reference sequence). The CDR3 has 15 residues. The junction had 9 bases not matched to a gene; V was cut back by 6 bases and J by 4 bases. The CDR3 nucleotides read TGTGCCAGCAGTCTACAGGGGTCTTCGTACAATGAGCAGTTCTTC. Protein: CASSLQGSSYNEQFF.

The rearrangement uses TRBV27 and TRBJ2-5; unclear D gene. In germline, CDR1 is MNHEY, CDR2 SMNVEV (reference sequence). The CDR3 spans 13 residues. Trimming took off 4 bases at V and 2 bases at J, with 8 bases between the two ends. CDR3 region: CASSYRAQETQYF. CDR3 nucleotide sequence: TGTGCCAGCAGTTACAGAGCACAAGAGACCCAGTACTTC.

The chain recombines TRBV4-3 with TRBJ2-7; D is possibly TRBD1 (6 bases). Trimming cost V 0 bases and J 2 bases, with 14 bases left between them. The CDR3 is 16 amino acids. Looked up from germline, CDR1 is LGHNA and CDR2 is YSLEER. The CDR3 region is CASSQDSQGMTYEQYF. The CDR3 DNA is TGCGCCAGCAGCCAAGATAGTCAGGGGATGACCTACGAGCAGTACTTC.

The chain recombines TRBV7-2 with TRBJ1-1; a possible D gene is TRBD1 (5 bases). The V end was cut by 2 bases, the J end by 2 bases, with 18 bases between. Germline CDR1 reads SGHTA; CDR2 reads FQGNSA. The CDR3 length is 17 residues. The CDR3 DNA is TGTGCCAGCAGCTTATCGCGGACTCGCGGGGGAAACACTGAAGCTTTCTTT. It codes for CASSLSRTRGGNTEAFF.

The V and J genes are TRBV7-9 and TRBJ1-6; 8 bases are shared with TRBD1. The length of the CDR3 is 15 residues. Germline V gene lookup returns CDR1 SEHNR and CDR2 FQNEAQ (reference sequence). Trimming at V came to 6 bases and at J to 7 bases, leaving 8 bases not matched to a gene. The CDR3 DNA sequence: TGTGCCAGCAGTCGGACAGGGAATACAAATTCACCCCTCCACTTT. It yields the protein CASSRTGNTNSPLHF. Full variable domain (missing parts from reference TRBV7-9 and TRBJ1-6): DTGVSQNPRHKITKRGQNVTFRCDPISEHNRLYWYRQTLGQGPEFLTYFQNEAQLEKSRLLSDRFSAERPKGSFSTLEIQRTEQGDSAMYLCASSRTGNTNSPLHFGNGTRLTVT.

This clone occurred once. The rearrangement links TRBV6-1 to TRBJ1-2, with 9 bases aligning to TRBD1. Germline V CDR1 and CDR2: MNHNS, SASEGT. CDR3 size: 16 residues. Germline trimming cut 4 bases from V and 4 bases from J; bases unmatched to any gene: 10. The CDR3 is CASSVGTGKRLYGYTF. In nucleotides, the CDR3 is TGTGCCAGCAGTGTTGGGACAGGGAAGCGGCTCTATGGCTACACCTTC.